This TCR beta chain was recovered during a study of metastatic and nonmetastatic thyroid tumors. About the research overall: Comparison of repertoires was carried out across blood and tumor or nodule tissue from malignant and benign thyroid patients.

A word on this clone: Its matching antigen is unknown.

General study points: Benign nodules reportedly had significantly lower TCR beta diversity than malignant thyroid tumors in blood and tumor.

Until they underwent thyroid surgery, no patient had received any treatment. The trim removed 5 bases at V and 7 bases at J, leaving 9 bases unmatched. Germline CDR1 reads SNHLY; CDR2 reads FYNNEI. There are 15 residues in the CDR3. Per the original data handling: It was from CDR3 differences across clinicopathological groups that a distant-metastasis classifier for papillary thyroid cancer was built. MiXCR was used by TCRdb to re-call the PCR reads. The V and J calls follow TCRdb's processing rather than the paper's. The data contain fewer than 40,000 clones, around a third of them singletons. The sequenced material came from tumor tissue. The receptor was derived from a female donor with papillary thyroid cancer or a benign thyroid nodule (not recorded which). Some clones in this sample may be carry-over from other donors' samples. The V and J genes are TRBV2 and TRBJ2-1; 9 bases fit TRBD1. The CDR3 DNA reads as TGTGCCAGCAGTTATAACAGGGGGCGCGGAAATGAGCAGTTCTTC. Amino acid sequence: CASSYNRGRGNEQFF.